One TCR beta chain is described in this entry. Its antigen is undetermined. This CDR3 region has 15 residues. Germline CDR1 and CDR2: SGDLS and YYNGEE. The V gene end was trimmed by 4 bases and the J gene end by 7 bases; junction bases not matched to a gene: 12. Time point in this sample: blood 4 weeks post-SBRT, at nephrectomy. This sample's treatment: 15 Gy SBRT to primary tumor, nephrectomy 4 weeks later. Nephrectomy followed 15 Gy stereotactic body radiation by 4 weeks. After SBRT, blood was collected at 2 and 4 weeks, plus baseline. Sequenced by immunoSEQ multiplex PCR; TCRdb stores in-frame clones only, minus some. The sample consists of some 150,000 clones, 65% to 90% of them appearing once. The data derive from a study of radiation and T cells in renal cell carcinoma. Study observations and caveats: Pretreatment tumor biopsies were lacking, so baseline clonotypes are unknown. From baseline, blood top tumor clonotypes peaked at 2 weeks post-radiation.

This clonotype was sampled from a woman aged 50 to 60 with renal cell carcinoma. The rearrangement links TRBV9 to TRBJ1-1, with TRBD1 matching 8 bases. The sequencing here drew on blood, taken from a patient whose treatment included radiotherapy and nephrectomy. This CDR3 is CASSTFNHGQGEAFF. In DNA, the CDR3 is TGTGCCAGCAGCACTTTCAACCATGGACAGGGTGAAGCTTTCTTT.